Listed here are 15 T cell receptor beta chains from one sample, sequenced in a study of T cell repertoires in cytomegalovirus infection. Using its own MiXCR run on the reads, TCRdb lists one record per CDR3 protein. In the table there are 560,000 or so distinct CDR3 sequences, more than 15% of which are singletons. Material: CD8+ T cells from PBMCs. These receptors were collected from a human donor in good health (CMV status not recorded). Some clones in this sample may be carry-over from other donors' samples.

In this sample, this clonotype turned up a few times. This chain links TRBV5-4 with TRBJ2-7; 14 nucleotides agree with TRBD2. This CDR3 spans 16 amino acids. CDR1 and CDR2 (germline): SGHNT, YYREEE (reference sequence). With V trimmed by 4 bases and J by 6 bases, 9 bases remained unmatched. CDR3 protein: CASSPGLAGDLFEQYF. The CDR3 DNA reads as TGTGCCAGCAGCCCGGGACTAGCGGGGGACCTTTTCGAGCAGTACTTC.

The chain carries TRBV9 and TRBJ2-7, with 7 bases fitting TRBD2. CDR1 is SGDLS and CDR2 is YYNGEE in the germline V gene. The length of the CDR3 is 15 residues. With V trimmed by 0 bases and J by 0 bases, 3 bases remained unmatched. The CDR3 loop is CASSVASGTSYEQYF. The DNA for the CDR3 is TGTGCCAGCAGCGTAGCTAGCGGAACCTCCTACGAGCAGTACTTC.

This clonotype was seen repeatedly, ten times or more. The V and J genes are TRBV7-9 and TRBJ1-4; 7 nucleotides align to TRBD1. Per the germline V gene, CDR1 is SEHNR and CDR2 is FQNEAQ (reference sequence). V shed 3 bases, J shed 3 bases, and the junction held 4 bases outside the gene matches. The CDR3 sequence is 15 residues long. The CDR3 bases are TGTGCCAGCAGCTTCCCTCAGGGGGCTAATGAAAAACTGTTTTTT. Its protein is CASSFPQGANEKLFF.

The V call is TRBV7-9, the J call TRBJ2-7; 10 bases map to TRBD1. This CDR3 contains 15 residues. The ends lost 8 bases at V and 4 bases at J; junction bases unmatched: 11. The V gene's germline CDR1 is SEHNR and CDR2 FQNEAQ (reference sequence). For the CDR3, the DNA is TGTGCCAGCGCTCCTAGAGACAGGGGGCTATACGAGCAGTACTTC. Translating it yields CASAPRDRGLYEQYF.

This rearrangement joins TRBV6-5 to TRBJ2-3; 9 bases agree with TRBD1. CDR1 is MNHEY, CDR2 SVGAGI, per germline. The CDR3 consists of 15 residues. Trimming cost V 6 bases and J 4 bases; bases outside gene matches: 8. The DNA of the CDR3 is TGTGCCAGCAGCTCTATACAGGGGGCGGCAGATACGCAGTATTTT. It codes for CASSSIQGAADTQYF.

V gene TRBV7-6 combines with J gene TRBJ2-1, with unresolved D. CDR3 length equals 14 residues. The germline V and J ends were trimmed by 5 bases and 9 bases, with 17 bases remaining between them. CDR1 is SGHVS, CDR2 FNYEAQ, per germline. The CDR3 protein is CASSPPASRSEQFF. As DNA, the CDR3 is TGTGCCAGCAGCCCCCCAGCCTCCAGGAGTGAGCAGTTCTTC.

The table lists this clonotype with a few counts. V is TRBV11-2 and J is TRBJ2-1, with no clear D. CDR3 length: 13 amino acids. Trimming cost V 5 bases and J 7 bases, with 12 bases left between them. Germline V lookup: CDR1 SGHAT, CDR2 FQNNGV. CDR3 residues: CASSPHFENEQFF. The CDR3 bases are TGTGCCAGCAGCCCCCACTTTGAAAATGAGCAGTTCTTC.

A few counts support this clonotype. The CDR3 protein is CASSDDISGASGNTIYF. The DNA for the CDR3 is TGTGCCAGCAGTGACGATATTTCAGGAGCCTCTGGAAACACCATATATTTT. The rearrangement uses TRBV6-4 and TRBJ1-3; D remains unclear. V was clipped by 2 bases and J by 0 bases, with 14 bases between them. CDR1 is MRHNA and CDR2 is SNTAGT in the germline V gene. The length of the CDR3 is 17 residues.

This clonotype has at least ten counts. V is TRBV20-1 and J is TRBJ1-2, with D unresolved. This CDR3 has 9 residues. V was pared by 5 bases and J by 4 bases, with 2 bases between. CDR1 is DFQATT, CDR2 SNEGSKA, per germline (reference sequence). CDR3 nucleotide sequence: TGCAGTGCTGGCTATGGCTACACCTTC. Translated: CSAGYGYTF.

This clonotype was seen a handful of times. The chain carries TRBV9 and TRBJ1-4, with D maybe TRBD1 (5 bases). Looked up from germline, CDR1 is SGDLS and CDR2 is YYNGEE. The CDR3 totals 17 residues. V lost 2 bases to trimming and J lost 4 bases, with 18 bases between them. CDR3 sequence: CASSVGRIPRSNEKLFF. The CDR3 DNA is TGTGCCAGCAGCGTGGGACGGATCCCCCGGAGTAATGAAAAACTGTTTTTT.

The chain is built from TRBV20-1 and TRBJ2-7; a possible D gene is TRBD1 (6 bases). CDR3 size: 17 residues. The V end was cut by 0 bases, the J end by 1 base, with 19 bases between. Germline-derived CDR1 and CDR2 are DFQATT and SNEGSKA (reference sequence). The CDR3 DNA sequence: TGCAGTGCTAGAGATTGGGGTGAAGGGGGTATATCCTACGAGCAGTACTTC. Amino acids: CSARDWGEGGISYEQYF.

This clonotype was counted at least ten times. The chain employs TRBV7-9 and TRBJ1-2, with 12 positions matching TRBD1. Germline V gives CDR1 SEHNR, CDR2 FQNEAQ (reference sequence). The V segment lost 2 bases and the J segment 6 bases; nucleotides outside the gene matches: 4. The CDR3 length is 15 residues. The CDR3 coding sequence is TGTGCCAGCAGCTTAAGGGACAGGGGGCCGGATGGCTACACCTTC. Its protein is CASSLRDRGPDGYTF.

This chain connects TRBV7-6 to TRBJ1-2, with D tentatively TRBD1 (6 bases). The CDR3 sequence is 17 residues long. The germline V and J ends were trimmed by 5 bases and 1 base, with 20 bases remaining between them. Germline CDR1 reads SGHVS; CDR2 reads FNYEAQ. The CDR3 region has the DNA TGTGCCAGCAGCCATCCAGGGACATCTGCTTATAACTATGGCTACACCTTC. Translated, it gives CASSHPGTSAYNYGYTF.

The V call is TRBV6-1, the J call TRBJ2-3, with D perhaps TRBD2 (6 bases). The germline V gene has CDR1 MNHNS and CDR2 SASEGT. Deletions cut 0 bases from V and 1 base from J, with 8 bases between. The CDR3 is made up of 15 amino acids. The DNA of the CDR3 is TGTGCCAGCAGTGAAGCAGGAGGGGGCACAGATACGCAGTATTTT. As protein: CASSEAGGGTDTQYF.

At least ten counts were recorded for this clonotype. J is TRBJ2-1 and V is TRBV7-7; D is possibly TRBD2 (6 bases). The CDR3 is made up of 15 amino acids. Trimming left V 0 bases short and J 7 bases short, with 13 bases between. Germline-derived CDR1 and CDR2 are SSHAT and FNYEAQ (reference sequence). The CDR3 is CASSLAGGPINEQFF. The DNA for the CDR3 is TGTGCCAGCAGCTTAGCGGGGGGACCGATAAATGAGCAGTTCTTC.